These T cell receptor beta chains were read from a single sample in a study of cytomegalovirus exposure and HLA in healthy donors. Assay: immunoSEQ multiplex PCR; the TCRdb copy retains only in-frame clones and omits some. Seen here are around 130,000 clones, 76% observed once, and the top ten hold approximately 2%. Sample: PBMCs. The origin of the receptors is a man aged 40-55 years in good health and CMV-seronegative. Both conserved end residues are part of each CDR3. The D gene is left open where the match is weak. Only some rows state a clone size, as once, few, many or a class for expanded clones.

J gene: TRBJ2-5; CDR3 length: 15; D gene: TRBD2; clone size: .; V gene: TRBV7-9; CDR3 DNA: TGTGCCAGCAGCTTAGCGGGAGGGGCCTCAGAGACCCAGTACTTC; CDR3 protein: CASSLAGGASETQYF
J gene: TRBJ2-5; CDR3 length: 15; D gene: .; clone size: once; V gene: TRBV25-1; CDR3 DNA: TGTGCCAGCAGTACGGGGGGGACAGTGGAAGAGACCCAGTACTTC; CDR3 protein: CASSTGGTVEETQYF
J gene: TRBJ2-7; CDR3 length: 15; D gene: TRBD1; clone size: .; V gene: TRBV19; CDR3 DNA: TGTGCCAGTAGTATACAAGCCGACAGGGCCTACGAGCAGTACTTC; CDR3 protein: CASSIQADRAYEQYF
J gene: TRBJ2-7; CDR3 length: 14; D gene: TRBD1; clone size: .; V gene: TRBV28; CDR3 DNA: TGTGCCAGCAATGCTTTAGGACAGGGCTACGAGCAGTACTTC; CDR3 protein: CASNALGQGYEQYF
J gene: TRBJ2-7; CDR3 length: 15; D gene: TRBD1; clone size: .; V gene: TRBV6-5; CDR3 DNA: TGTGCCAGCAGTAGAGGGGACAGCCTGACCTACGAGCAGTACTTC; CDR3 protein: CASSRGDSLTYEQYF
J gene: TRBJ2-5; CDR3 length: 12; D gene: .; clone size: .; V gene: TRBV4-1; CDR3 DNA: TGCGCAACAAAAGGAGGAACGGAGACCCAGTACTTC; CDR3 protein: CATKGGTETQYF
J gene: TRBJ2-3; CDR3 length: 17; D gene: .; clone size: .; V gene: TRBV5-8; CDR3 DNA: TGTGCCAGCAGCTTGGTCGTTGACATCCCCCCCACAGATACGCAGTATTTT; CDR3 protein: CASSLVVDIPPTDTQYF
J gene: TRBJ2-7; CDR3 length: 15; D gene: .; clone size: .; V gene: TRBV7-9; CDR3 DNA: TGTGCCAGCAGTCCGAGGGAGACCATCTCCTACGAGCAGTACTTC; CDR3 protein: CASSPRETISYEQYF
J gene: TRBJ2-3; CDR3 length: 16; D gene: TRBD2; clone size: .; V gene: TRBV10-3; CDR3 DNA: TGTGCCACGACAGGGACTAGCGGGGTGGACACAGATACGCAGTATTTT; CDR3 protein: CATTGTSGVDTDTQYF
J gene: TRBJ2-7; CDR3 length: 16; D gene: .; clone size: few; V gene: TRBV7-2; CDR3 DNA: TGTGCCAGCAGCGTTAGGGGGGGGGAAACAACCTACGAGCAGTACTTC; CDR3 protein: CASSVRGGETTYEQYF
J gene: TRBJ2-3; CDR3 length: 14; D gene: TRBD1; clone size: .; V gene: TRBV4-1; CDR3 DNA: TGCGCCAGCAGCCACCCAGGGGGTGGGGACGATTGGTATTTT; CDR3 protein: CASSHPGGGDDWYF
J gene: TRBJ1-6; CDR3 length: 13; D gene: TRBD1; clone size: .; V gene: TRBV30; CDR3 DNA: TGTGCCTGGGGGGACAGCATCGGCTCACCCCTCCACTTT; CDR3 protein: CAWGDSIGSPLHF
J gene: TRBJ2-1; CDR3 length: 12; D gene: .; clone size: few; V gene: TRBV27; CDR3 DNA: TGTGCCAGCAAGCAGGGGGGCAATGAGCAGTTCTTC; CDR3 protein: CASKQGGNEQFF
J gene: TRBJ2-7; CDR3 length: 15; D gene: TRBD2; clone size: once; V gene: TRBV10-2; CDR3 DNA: TGCGCCAGCAGCGAGACTAGCGGGGATACCTACGAGCAGTACTTC; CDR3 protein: CASSETSGDTYEQYF
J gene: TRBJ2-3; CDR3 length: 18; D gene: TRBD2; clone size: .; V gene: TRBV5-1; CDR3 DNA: TGCGCCAGCAGCCCGGTCGTGGGACTAGCGGGTGTGACAGATACGCAGTATTTT; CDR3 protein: CASSPVVGLAGVTDTQYF
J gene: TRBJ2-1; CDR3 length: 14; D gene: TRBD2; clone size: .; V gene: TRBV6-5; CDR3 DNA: TGTGCCAGCAGCCCGGGACTAGCGGGAGTACGGCAGTTCTTC; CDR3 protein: CASSPGLAGVRQFF
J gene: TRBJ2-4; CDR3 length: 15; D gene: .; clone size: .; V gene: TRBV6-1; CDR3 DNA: TGTGCCAGCAGTGAAGCCGGGACTCTTTTGAACAGTCAGTACTTC; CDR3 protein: CASSEAGTLLNSQYF
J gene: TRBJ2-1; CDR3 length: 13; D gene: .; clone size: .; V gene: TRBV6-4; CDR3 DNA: TGTGCCAGCAGTGACTCAGGGGGAAGGGAGCAGTTCTTC; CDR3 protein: CASSDSGGREQFF
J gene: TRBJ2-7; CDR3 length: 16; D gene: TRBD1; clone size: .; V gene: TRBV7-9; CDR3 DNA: TGTGCCAGCAGCACACGGTTGGGGACAGGGGGCCGTTTGCAGTACTTC; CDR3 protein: CASSTRLGTGGRLQYF
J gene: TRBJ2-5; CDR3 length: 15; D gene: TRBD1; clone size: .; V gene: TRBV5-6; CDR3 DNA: TGTGCCAGCAGCTTGGGACAGGGGAGGTGGGAGACCCAGTACTTC; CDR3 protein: CASSLGQGRWETQYF
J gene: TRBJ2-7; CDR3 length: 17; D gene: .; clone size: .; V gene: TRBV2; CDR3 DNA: TGTGCCAGCAGTGAAGAAGCTGGAGGACAGACATCCTACGAGCAGTACTTC; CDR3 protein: CASSEEAGGQTSYEQYF
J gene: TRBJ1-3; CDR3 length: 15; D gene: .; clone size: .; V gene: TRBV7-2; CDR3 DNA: TGTGCCAGCAGCTTAGAGCATGGCTCTGGAAACACCATATATTTT; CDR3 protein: CASSLEHGSGNTIYF
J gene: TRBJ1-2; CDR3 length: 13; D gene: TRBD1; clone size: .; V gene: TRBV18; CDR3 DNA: TGTGCCAGCTCAGGGGACAGTAACTATGGCTACACCTTC; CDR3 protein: CASSGDSNYGYTF
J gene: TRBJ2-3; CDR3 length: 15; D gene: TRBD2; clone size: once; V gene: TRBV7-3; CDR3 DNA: TGTGCCAGCAGCTTTAGCGGGGGGGCCACAGATACGCAGTATTTT; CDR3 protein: CASSFSGGATDTQYF
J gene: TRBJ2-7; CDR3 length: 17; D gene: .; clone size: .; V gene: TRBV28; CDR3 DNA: TGTGCCAGCAGCTCCCGCTGGGGCGGAACCGACTCCTACGAGCAGTACTTC; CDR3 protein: CASSSRWGGTDSYEQYF
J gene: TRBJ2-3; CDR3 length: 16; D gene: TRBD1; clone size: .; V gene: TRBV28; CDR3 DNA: TGTGCCAGCAGTTTAGGGACGGGACAGGCGTCAGATACGCAGTATTTT; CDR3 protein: CASSLGTGQASDTQYF
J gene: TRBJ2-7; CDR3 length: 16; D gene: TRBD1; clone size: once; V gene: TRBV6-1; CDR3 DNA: TGTGCCAGCAGTGAAGCGCAGGGACAGGGTAGCAACGAGCAGTACTTC; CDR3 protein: CASSEAQGQGSNEQYF
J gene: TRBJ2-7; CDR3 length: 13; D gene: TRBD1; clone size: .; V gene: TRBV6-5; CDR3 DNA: TGTGCCAGCAGCGCACAGGGGGCTTACGAGCAGTACTTC; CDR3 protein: CASSAQGAYEQYF
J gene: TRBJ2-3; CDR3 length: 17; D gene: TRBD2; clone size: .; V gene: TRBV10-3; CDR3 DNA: TGTGCCATCGCGGGGGGTAAACAGGTCCTCAGCACAGATACGCAGTATTTT; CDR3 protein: CAIAGGKQVLSTDTQYF
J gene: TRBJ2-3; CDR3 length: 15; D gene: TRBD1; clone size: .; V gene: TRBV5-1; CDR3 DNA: TGCGCCAGCAGCCGGACAGGGGCTAGCACAGATACGCAGTATTTT; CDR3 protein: CASSRTGASTDTQYF
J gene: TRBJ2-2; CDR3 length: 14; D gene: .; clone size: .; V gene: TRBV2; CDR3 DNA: TGTGCCAGCAGTGCATTGACTGTCACCGGGGAGCTGTTTTTT; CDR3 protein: CASSALTVTGELFF
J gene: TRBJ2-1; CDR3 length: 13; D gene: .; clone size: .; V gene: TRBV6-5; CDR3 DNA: TGTGCCAGCAGTGAAGCGCCATACAATGAGCAGTTCTTC; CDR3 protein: CASSEAPYNEQFF
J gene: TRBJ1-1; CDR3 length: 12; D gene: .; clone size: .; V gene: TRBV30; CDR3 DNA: TGTGCCTGGGGAGACCAGGGCACTGAAGCTTTCTTT; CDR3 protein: CAWGDQGTEAFF
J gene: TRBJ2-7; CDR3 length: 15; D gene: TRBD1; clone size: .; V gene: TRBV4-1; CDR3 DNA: TGCGCCAGCAGCCAAGACAGGGGGCAGAGCTACGAGCAGTACTTC; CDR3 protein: CASSQDRGQSYEQYF
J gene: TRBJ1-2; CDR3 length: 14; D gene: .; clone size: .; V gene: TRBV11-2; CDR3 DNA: TGTGCCAGCAGCTCAACCACAGGGCAGGGGGGCTACACCTTC; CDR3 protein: CASSSTTGQGGYTF
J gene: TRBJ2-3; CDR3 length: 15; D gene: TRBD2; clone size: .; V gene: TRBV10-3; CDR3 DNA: TGTGCCATCAGTCCGGGACTAGCGGGGACAGATACGCAGTATTTT; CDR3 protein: CAISPGLAGTDTQYF
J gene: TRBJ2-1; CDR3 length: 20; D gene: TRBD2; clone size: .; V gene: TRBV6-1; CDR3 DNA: TGTGCCAGCAGTGAAGGCAGTTTTTGGCAGGGGACTAGCGGGAACAATGAGCAGTTCTTC; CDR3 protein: CASSEGSFWQGTSGNNEQFF
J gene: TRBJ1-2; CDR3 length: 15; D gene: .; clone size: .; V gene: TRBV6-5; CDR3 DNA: TGTGCCAGCCGGCCATGGCAGGGGCTAGACTATGGCTACACCTTC; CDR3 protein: CASRPWQGLDYGYTF
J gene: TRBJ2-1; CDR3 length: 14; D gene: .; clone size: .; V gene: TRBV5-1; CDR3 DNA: TGCGCCAGCAGGGACACGTCCAACCACAATGAGCAGTTCTTC; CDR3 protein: CASRDTSNHNEQFF
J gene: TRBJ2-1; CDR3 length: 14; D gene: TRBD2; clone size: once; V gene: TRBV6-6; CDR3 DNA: TGTGCCAGCCGGGGACTAGCGGGATACAATGAGCAGTTCTTC; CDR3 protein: CASRGLAGYNEQFF
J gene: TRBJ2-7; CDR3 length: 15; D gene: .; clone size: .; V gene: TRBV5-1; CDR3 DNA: TGCGCCAGCAGCTTGACCGGTTCCACTCCCTACGAGCAGTACTTC; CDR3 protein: CASSLTGSTPYEQYF
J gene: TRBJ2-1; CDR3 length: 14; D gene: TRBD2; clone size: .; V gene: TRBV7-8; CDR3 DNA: TGTGCCAGCAGCTTAAGGACTAGATCGTATGAGCAGTTCTTC; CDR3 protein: CASSLRTRSYEQFF
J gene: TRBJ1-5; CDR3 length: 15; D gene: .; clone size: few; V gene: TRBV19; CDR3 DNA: TGTGCCAGTAGTATGGACGGGGATAGCAATCAGCCCCAGCATTTT; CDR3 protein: CASSMDGDSNQPQHF
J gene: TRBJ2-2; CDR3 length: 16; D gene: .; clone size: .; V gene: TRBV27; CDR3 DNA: TGTGCCAGCACCGACCCTTGGGGGGAAAACACCGGGGAGCTGTTTTTT; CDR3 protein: CASTDPWGENTGELFF
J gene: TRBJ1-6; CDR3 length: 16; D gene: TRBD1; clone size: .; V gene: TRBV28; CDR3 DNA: TGTGCCAGCAGTTTCGGACAGGGGGCATATAATTCACCCCTCCACTTT; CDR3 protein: CASSFGQGAYNSPLHF
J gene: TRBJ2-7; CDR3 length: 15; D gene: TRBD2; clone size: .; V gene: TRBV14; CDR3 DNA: TGTGCCAGCAGCCAAGCTCTAGCGGGAGGGAACGAGCAGTACTTC; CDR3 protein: CASSQALAGGNEQYF
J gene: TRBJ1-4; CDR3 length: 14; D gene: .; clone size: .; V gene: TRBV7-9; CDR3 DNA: TGTGCCAGCAGCCCCCCCGGACGGGGTGAAAAACTGTTTTTT; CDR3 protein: CASSPPGRGEKLFF
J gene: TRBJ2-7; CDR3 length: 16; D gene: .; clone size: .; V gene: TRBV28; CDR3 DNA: TGTGCCAGCAGTCCACCGGGACCCCCGGAGGGTTACGAGCAGTCCTTC; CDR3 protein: CASSPPGPPEGYEQSF
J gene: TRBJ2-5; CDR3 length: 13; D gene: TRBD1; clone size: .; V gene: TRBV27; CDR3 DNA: TGTGCCAGCAAGTACCAGGGGGAAGAGACCCAGTACTTC; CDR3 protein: CASKYQGEETQYF
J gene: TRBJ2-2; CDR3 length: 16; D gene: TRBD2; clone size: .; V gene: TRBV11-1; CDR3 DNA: TGTGCCAGCAGTAGCGGGGGGGATGAGAACACCGGGGAGCTGTTTTTT; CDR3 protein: CASSSGGDENTGELFF
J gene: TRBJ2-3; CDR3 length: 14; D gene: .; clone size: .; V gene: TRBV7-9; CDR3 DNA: TGTGCCAGCAGCTTAGCGTTGGGCGCAGATACGCAGTATTTT; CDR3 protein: CASSLALGADTQYF
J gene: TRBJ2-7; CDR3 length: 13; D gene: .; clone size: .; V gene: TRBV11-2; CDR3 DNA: TGTGCCAGCAGCTTATTTGCTAGAGACGAGCAGTACTTC; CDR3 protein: CASSLFARDEQYF
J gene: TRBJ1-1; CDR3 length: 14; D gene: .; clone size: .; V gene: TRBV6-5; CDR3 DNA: TGTGCCAGCAGTTCGGATTGGGGGGACACTGAAGCTTTCTTT; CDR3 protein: CASSSDWGDTEAFF
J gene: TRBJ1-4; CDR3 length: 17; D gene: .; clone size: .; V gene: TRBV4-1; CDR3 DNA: TGCGCCAGCAGCCATAGCCCCAACACGCCCCTTAATGAAAAACTGTTTTTT; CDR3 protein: CASSHSPNTPLNEKLFF
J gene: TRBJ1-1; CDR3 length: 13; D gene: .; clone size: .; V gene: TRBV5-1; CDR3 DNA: TGCGCCAGCAGCCCCCAGGGCAACACTGAAGCTTTCTTT; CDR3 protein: CASSPQGNTEAFF
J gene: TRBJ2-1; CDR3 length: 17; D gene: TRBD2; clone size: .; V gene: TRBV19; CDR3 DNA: TGTGCCAGTAGTACCCGGACTAGCGGGACCTCCTACAATGAGCAGTTCTTC; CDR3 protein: CASSTRTSGTSYNEQFF
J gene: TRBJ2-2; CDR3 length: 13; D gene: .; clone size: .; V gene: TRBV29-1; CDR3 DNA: TGCAGCGTTGATGTACAAAACACCGGGGAGCTGTTTTTT; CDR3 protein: CSVDVQNTGELFF
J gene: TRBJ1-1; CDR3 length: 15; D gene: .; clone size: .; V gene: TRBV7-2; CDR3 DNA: TGTGCCAGCAGCTTAGGTTTAGGACAGCCTGGTACCGCTTTCTTT; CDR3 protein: CASSLGLGQPGTAFF